This T cell receptor beta chain appears in the sequencing data of a study of blood T cell repertoires in COVID-19 (dated by TCRdb to the early 2020s). About the investigation overall: The collaborator samples originated in the United States, Italy and Spain and spanned the acute and convalescent phases of COVID-19. The material from the prospective study consisted of cDNA or gDNA derived from T cells, B-cell-depleted T cells, or PBMCs. Where available, HLA class I and class II types were taken from metadata supplied by the sample provider and were not determined by assay-based typing. A de-identified subject ID, COVID-19 status, age in years and sex were almost always included in the sample metadata. The repertoires were released in a freely available public database intended as a resource for research on the immune response to SARS-CoV-2. Deeply sampled blood TCRbeta repertoires from subjects exposed to, actively infected with, or recovered from COVID-19 were included in the dataset. Samples were obtained from the ongoing ImmuneRACE study (first 160 participants) and from some 1,200 subjects provided by 6 global collaborators.

The study at large found these results: Clinical and demographic metadata were provided uncurated, with the amount varying by source and participant.

Notes on this clone: The clone's antigen remains unknown. No much larger clone exists at a distance of one base, and base qualities are not known.

The collaborating institutions used their own protocols to collect whole blood in K2EDTA tubes. For TCRbeta analysis, collaborator samples were shipped as frozen whole blood, as isolated PBMCs, or as DNA extracted from either sample type. Measured from the cysteine to the phenylalanine, the CDR3 is 14 residues long. Just CDR3 DNA is preserved here, 42 bases in frame from base 1. V is cut by 6 bases and J by 5 bases, and the space between the germline ends is 16 bases. Sequences MNHEY (CDR1) and SVGAGI (CDR2) are obtained from the germline V gene. TCRbeta CDR3 regions were amplified from genomic DNA using the immunoSEQ Assay, a bias-controlled multiplex PCR. Concerning the study's data processing: The number of nucleated cells in each sample was estimated from the amplification of reference gene primers within the assay. To quantify the absolute abundance of each unique TCRbeta CDR3 rearrangement, sequence reads were collapsed and filtered. For each sample, productive Simpson clonality was calculated as the square root of Simpson's diversity index across productive rearrangements. Here the immuneACCESS table is served through TCRdb, limited to in-frame sequences with V and J called. Missing clones are a known gap in these copies; in checked studies unresolved V genes cover under half, and the rest lacks a known reason. For V, J and clone size, that table is used; D and trimming come from the DNA. Counted in this sample were roughly 500,000 clones; around 85% of them appeared once. Roughly 3.1% of the sample lies in the top ten.

Sequencing was done on a sample of peripheral blood. The rearrangement joined TRBV6-5 to TRBJ1-2, with the D gene too uncertain to name. The TCR comes from a human donor in a cohort sampled during active COVID-19. Here the CDR3 is given as CASSPGLDLYGYTF. The nucleotide sequence reads as follows: TGTGCCAGCAGCCCCGGACTGGACCTATATGGCTACACCTTC.